These 6 T cell receptor beta chains share one sample of origin, sequenced in a study of vaccination effects on CD4 cells after COVID-19. Libraries were prepared by immunoSEQ multiplex PCR; TCRdb keeps only in-frame clonotypes and omits some of them. The sample shows fewer than 40,000 clones, 55% to 75% of them seen only once. Using viral peptide pools, the ViraFEST assay grew out antigen-specific CD4+ T cells prior to sequencing. Subsequent to a culture period of more than 9 days, CD4+ T cells were isolated. This individual contracted SARS-CoV-2 between March and December 2020, as verified by PCR. These receptors have no known antigen. The sequenced sample was CD4+ T cells from PBMCs cultured with a peptide pool, obtained before COVID-19 vaccination. Every receptor here comes from a human donor who had a prior SARS-CoV-2 infection.

This chain joins TRBV6-5 and TRBJ2-7; D not certain. Germline V CDR1 and CDR2: MNHEY, SVGAGI. Between the trimmed V and J ends, which lost 6 bases and 4 bases, there was a span of 10 bases. This CDR3 region has 12 residues. The CDR3 here is CASSYQRYEQYF. DNA of the CDR3: TGTGCCAGCAGCTACCAACGATACGAGCAGTACTTC.

J is TRBJ2-7 and V is TRBV5-6; possible D gene TRBD1, 6 bases. This CDR3 comprises 16 residues. Germline CDR1 and CDR2: SGHDT and YYEEEE. V was clipped by 0 bases and J by 2 bases, with 15 bases between them. Here the CDR3 reads CASSLVGRTVPYEQYF. The CDR3 DNA reads as TGTGCCAGCAGCTTGGTTGGTAGGACAGTCCCCTACGAGCAGTACTTC.

Of note for this clone: The junction and the germline gene differ at one end; a read error may be behind it. The chain recombines TRBV7-7 with TRBJ2-5; 8 positions match TRBD1. The CDR3 consists of 15 residues. Germline values: CDR1 SSHAT, CDR2 FNYEAQ (reference sequence). The CDR3 DNA reads as TGTGCTAGCAGCTTAGGTCAGGGGGCTTGGGAGACCCAGTACTTC. Translated, it gives CASSLGQGAWETQYF. The full variable domain, completed using reference TRBV7-7 and TRBJ2-5, is GAGVSQSPRYKVTKRGQDVTLRCDPISSHATLYWYQQALGQGPEFLTYFNYEAQPDKSGLPSDRFSAERPEGSISTLTIQRTEQRDSAMYRCASSLGQGAWETQYFGPGTRLLVL.

The V call is TRBV4-1, the J call TRBJ1-4; D unresolved. The length of the CDR3 is 12 residues. Germline V gene sequence: CDR1 MGHRA, CDR2 YSYEKL. Trimming pared 4 bases from V and 8 bases from J, leaving 8 bases between. The CDR3 sequence is CASSREEEKLFF. The DNA for the CDR3 is TGCGCCAGCAGCCGGGAAGAAGAAAAACTGTTTTTT.

This clone came up a few times. The rearrangement uses TRBV4-3 and TRBJ1-3; D uncertain. This CDR3 contains 14 residues. V lost 4 bases to trimming and J lost 1 base, with 8 bases between them. Germline V gene sequence: CDR1 LGHNA, CDR2 YSLEER. CDR3 sequence (DNA): TGCGCCAGCAGCCGAGGTAGTTCTGGAAACACCATATATTTT. This gives the protein CASSRGSSGNTIYF.

V is TRBV28 and J is TRBJ1-1; possibly TRBD1 for D (5 bases). This CDR3 contains 16 residues. Trimming pared 4 bases from V and 11 bases from J, leaving 26 bases between. Germline V gene sequence: CDR1 MDHEN, CDR2 SYDVKM. In DNA, the CDR3 is TGTGCCAGCAGTTCCCCGGGCGAGGGGCGCGACCCTCGGGCTTTCTTT. Its protein is CASSSPGEGRDPRAFF.